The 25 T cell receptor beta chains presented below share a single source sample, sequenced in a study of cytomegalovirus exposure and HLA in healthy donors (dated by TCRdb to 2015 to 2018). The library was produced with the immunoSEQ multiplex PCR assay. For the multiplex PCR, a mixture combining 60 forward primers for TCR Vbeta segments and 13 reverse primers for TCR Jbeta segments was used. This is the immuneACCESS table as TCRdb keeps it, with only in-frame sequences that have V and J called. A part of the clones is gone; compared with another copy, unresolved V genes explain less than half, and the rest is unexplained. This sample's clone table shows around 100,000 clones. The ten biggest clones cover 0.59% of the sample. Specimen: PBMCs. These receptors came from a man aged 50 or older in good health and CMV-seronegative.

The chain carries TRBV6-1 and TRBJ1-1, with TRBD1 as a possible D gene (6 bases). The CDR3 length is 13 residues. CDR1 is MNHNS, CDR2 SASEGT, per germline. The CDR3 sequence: CASQGRPNTEAFF. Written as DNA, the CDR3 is TGTGCTTCACAGGGAAGGCCGAACACTGAAGCTTTCTTT.

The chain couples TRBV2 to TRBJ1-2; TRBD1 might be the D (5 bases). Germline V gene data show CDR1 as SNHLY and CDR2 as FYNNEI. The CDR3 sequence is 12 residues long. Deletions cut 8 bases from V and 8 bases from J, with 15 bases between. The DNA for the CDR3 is TGTGCCAGCGTCAGGGTTTCTAGGGGCTACACCTTC. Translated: CASVRVSRGYTF.

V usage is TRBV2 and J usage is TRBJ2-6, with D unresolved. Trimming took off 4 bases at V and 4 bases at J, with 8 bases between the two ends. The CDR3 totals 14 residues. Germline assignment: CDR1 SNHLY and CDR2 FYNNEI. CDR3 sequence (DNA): TGTGCCAGCAGTGTGGAGTCCGGGGCCAACGTCCTGACTTTC. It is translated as CASSVESGANVLTF.

CDR3 region: CASSEGASYEQYF. In DNA, the CDR3 is TGTGCCAGCAGCGAGGGGGCCTCATACGAGCAGTACTTC. This chain connects TRBV9 to TRBJ2-7; TRBD1 matches at 7 bases. The CDR3 extends over 13 amino acids. Germline V gives CDR1 SGDLS, CDR2 YYNGEE. V dropped 3 bases and J dropped 4; count of bases not matched to a gene: 4.

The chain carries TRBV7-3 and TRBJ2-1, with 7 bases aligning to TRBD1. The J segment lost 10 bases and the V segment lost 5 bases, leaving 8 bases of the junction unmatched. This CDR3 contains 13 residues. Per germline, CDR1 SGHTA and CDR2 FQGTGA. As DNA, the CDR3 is TGTGCCAGCAGCGCTATTGCAGGGGGAGAGCAGTTCTTC. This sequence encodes CASSAIAGGEQFF.

DNA for the CDR3: TGTGCCAGCTCACCCAGCGGGGACAATGAGCAGTTCTTC. Its protein product is CASSPSGDNEQFF. The chain uses TRBV18 and TRBJ2-1; 7 bases line up with TRBD2. V shed 3 bases and J 5 bases; nucleotides not matched to a gene: 1. Germline CDR1 and CDR2: KGHSH and LQKENI. This CDR3 region has 13 residues.

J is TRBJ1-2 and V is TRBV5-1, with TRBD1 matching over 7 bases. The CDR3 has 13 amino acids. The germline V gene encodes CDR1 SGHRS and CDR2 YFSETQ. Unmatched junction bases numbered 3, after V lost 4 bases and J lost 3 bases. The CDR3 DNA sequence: TGCGCCAGCAGCCTACAGGGGTACTATGGCTACACCTTC. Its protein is CASSLQGYYGYTF.

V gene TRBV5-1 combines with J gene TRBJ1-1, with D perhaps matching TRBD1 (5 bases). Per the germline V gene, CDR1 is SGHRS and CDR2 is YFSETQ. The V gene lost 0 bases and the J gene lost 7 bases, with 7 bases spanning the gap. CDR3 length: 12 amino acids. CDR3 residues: CASSLDRLEAFF. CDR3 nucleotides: TGCGCCAGCAGCTTGGACAGGCTTGAAGCTTTCTTT.

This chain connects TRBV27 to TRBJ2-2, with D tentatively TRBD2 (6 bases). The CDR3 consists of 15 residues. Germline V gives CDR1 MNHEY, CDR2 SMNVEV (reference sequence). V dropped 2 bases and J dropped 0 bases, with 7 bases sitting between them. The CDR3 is CASSLGGSNTGELFF. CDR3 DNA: TGTGCCAGCAGTTTAGGGGGGTCGAACACCGGGGAGCTGTTTTTT.

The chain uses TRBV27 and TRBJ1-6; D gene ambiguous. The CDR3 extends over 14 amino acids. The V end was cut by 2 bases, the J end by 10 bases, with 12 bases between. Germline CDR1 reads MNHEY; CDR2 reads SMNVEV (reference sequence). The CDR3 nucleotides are TGTGCCAGCAGTTTAGGACTTGTCGGGTCACCCCTCCACTTT. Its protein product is CASSLGLVGSPLHF.

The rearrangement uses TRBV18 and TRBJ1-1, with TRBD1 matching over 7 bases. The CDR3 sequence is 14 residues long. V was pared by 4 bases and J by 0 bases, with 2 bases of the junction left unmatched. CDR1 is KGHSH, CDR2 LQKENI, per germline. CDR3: CASSRQGMNTEAFF. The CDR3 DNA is TGTGCCAGCTCACGACAGGGAATGAACACTGAAGCTTTCTTT.

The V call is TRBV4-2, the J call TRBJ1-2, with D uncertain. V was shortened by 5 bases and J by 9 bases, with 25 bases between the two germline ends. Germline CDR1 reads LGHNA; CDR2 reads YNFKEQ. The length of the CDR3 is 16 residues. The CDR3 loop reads CASSTQWAQPRLSYTF. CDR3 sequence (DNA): TGTGCCAGCAGCACCCAGTGGGCCCAGCCTCGGTTGAGCTACACCTTC.

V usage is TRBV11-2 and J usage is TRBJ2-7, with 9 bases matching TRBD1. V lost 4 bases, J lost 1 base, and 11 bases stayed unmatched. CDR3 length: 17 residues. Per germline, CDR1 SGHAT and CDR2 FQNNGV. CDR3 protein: CASSYGQGFRGSYEQYF. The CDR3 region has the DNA TGTGCCAGCAGCTACGGACAGGGGTTTCGGGGGTCCTACGAGCAGTACTTC.

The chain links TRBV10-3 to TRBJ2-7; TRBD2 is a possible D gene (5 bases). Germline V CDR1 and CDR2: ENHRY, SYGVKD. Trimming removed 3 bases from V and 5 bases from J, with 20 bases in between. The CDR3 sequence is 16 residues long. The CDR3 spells CAISDPGSALIDEQYF. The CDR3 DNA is TGTGCCATCAGTGATCCTGGGAGTGCGCTTATCGACGAGCAGTACTTC.

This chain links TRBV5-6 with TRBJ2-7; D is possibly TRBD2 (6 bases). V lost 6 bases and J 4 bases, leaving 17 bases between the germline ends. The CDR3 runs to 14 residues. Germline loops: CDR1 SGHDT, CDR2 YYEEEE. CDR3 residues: CASTWRGLRYEQYF. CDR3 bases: TGTGCCAGCACCTGGAGGGGTTTAAGATACGAGCAGTACTTC.

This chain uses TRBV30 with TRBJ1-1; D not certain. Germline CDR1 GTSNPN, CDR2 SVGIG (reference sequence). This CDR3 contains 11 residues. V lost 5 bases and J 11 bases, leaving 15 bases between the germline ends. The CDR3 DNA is TGTGCCTGGCGGTCGGTGATGGAGGCTTTCTTT. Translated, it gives CAWRSVMEAFF.

The CDR3: CSVSGLYGYTF. The CDR3 DNA reads as TGCAGCGTTTCAGGGCTCTATGGCTACACCTTC. This rearrangement joins TRBV29-1 to TRBJ1-2; a weak D match, TRBD1 (5 bases). V lost 5 bases to trimming and J lost 4 bases, with 8 bases between them. This CDR3 has 11 amino acids. The germline V gene encodes CDR1 SQVTM and CDR2 ANQGSEA.

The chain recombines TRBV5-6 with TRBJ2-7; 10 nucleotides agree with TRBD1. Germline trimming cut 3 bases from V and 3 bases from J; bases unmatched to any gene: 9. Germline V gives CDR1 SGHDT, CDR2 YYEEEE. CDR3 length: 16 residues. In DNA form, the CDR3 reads TGTGCCAGCAGCTCCGGGGCGGACAGGGGGTTCTACGAGCAGTACTTC. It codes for CASSSGADRGFYEQYF.

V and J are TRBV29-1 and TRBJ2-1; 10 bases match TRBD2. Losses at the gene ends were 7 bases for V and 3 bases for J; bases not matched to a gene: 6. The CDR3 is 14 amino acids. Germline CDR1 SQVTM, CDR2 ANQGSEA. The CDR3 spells CSATSGDNYNEQFF. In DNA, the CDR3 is TGCAGCGCAACTAGCGGGGATAACTACAATGAGCAGTTCTTC.

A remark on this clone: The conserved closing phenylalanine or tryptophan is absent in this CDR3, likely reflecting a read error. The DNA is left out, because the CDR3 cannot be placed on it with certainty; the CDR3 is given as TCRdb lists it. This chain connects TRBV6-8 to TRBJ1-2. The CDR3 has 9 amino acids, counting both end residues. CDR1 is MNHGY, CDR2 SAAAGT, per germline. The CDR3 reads CASRAGTSA.

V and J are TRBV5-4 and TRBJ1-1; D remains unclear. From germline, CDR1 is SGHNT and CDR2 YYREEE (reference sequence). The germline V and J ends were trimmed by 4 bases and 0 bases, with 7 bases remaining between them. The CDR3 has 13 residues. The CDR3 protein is CASSRSMNTEAFF. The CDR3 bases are TGTGCCAGCAGCCGTAGCATGAACACTGAAGCTTTCTTT.

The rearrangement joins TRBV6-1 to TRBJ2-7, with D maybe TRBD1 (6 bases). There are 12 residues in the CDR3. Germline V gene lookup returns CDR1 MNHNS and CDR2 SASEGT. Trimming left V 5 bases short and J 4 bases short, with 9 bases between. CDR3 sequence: CASSPRGYEQYF. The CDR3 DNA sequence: TGTGCCAGCAGTCCTAGGGGGTACGAGCAGTACTTC.

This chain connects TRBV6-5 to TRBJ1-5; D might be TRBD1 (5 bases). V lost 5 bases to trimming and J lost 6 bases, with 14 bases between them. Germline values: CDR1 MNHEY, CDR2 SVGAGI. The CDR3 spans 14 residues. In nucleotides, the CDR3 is TGTGCCAGCAGTCCCCGGGGGGTTGGTCAGCCCCAGCATTTT. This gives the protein CASSPRGVGQPQHF.

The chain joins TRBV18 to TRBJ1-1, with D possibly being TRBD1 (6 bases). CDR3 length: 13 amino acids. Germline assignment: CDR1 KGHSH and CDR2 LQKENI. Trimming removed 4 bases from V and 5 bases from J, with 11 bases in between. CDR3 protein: CASSLGAATEAFF. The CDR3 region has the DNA TGTGCCAGCTCACTGGGGGCCGCTACTGAAGCTTTCTTT.

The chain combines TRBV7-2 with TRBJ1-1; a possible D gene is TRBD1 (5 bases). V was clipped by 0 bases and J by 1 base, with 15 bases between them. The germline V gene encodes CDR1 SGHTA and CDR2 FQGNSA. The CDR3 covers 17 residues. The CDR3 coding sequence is TGTGCCAGCAGCTTAGCAGGGGTAGGGCAGGGGAACACTGAAGCTTTCTTT. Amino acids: CASSLAGVGQGNTEAFF.